This T cell receptor beta chain was identified during a study of cytomegalovirus exposure and HLA in healthy donors. Study-wide points: As immune exposure information, only CMV serostatus was available. It was reported that TCR beta sequences correctly inferred the HLA-A and HLA-B alleles for most subjects. It was shown in a later analysis that HLA-associated TCR beta chains were more clonally expanded than other, equally common chains.

Worth noting for this clone: Its antigen is not identified.

The germline V gene encodes CDR1 MDHEN and CDR2 SYDVKM. V lost 3 bases to trimming and J lost 0 bases, with 11 bases between them. The CDR3 spans 16 residues. Use of 60 Vbeta and 13 Jbeta primers characterized the PCR. Clones were read by immunoSEQ multiplex PCR, and TCRdb kept only the in-frame ones, dropping some. Among 150,000 to 200,000 clones listed, 80% were seen once. The receptor was derived from a boy younger than 18 in good health and CMV-seronegative. This chain joins TRBV28 and TRBJ1-4; possible D gene TRBD1, 5 bases. Sequenced sample: PBMCs. As DNA, the CDR3 is TGTGCCAGCAGTTTGCGGGGAGGGGCAACTAATGAAAAACTGTTTTTT. It translates to CASSLRGGATNEKLFF.